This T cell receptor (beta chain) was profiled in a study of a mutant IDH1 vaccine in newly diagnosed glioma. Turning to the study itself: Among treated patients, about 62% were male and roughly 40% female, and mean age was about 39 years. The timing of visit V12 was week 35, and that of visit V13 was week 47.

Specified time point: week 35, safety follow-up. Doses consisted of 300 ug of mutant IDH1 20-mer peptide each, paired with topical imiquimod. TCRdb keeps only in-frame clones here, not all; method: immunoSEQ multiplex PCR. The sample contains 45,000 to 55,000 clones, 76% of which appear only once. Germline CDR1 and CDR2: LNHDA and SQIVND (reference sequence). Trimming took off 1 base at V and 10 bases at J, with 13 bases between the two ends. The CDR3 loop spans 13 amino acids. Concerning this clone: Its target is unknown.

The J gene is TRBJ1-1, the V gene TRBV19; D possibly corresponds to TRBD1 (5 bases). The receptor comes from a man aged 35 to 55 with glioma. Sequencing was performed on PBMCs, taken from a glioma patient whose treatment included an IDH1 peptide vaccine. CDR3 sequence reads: CASSIVGTPGAFF. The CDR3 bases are TGTGCCAGTAGTATAGTTGGGACCCCGGGAGCTTTCTTT.